One sample yielded the 28 T cell receptor beta chains listed below, sequenced in a study of lymphopenia after photon versus proton radiotherapy (dated by TCRdb to between 2018 and 2021). The method was the immunoSEQ multiplex PCR assay. TCRdb limited this immuneACCESS table to in-frame rearrangements with V and J called. A share of clones is missing; checked studies link under half to unresolved V genes, and the rest is unexplained. The sample table contains some 41,000 clones; only one count was recorded for roughly 84% of them. In total, the top ten clones hold about 2.9% of the sample. Material: peripheral blood, obtained from a patient treated with photon-based radiotherapy. The source of these receptors is a man in his fifties with gastric cancer.

Note on this clone: The same CDR3 also results from other DNA sequences found in this sample. The chain carries TRBV7-9 and TRBJ2-2; the D is unclear. The CDR3 spans 13 residues. Trimming cost V 1 base and J 3 bases, with 3 bases left between them. The germline V gene has CDR1 SEHNR and CDR2 FQNEAQ (reference sequence). DNA of the CDR3: TGTGCCAGCAGCTTAGGCTACACCGGGGAGCTGTTTTTT. It codes for CASSLGYTGELFF.

The chain carries TRBV11-3 and TRBJ2-5; D is possibly TRBD1 (5 bases). The germline gives CDR1 SGHNT, CDR2 YENEEA. CDR3 length: 15 amino acids. V was clipped by 4 bases and J by 4 bases, with 16 bases between them. The CDR3 spells CASSWGASLGETQYF. The DNA of the CDR3 is TGTGCCAGCAGCTGGGGCGCATCGTTAGGAGAGACCCAGTACTTC.

V and J are TRBV6-1 and TRBJ1-1, with D unresolved. The CDR3 totals 11 residues. Between the trimmed V and J ends, which lost 8 bases and 1 base, there was a span of 5 bases. Germline-derived CDR1 and CDR2 are MNHNS and SASEGT. DNA for the CDR3: TGTGCCAGCGGTAGGAACACTGAAGCTTTCTTT. Amino acid sequence: CASGRNTEAFF.

This sequence joins TRBV10-3 and TRBJ2-7, with 8 bases fitting TRBD1. The germline gives CDR1 ENHRY, CDR2 SYGVKD. After removal of 3 bases from V and 2 bases from J, the junction contained 3 bases not matched to a gene. This CDR3 region has 14 residues. The CDR3: CAISDGTGPYEQYF. CDR3 sequence (DNA): TGTGCCATCAGTGATGGGACAGGCCCCTACGAGCAGTACTTC.

The chain couples TRBV27 to TRBJ2-1; 11 bases align to TRBD2. This CDR3 has 13 residues. The V segment lost 5 bases and the J segment 10 bases; nucleotides outside the gene matches: 4. Germline V gene lookup returns CDR1 MNHEY and CDR2 SMNVEV (reference sequence). The CDR3: CASSPGTSGEQFF. In DNA form, the CDR3 reads TGTGCCAGCAGTCCAGGGACTAGCGGCGAGCAGTTCTTC.

This clone was counted between two and nine times. The sample holds other DNA sequences that translate to the same CDR3. The chain has TRBV7-2 and TRBJ2-5, with D tentatively TRBD1 (8 bases). Germline lookup yields CDR1 SGHTA and CDR2 FQGNSA. Trimming shortened V by 5 bases and J by 5 bases, and 18 bases separated the two germline ends. This CDR3 has 15 residues. In DNA form, the CDR3 reads TGTGCCAGCAGCCCTCGACAGGGGAGGGGGGAGACCCAGTACTTC. Its protein is CASSPRQGRGETQYF.

The chain couples TRBV7-2 to TRBJ2-1; D may be TRBD2 (5 bases). CDR3 length: 14 residues. Germline CDR1 and CDR2: SGHTA and FQGNSA. Trimming removed 1 base at V and 7 bases at J, with 11 bases between. CDR3 bases: TGTGCCAGCAGCTTAGGGGTAGCGTGGAATGAGCAGTTCTTC. Protein sequence: CASSLGVAWNEQFF.

This chain connects TRBV28 to TRBJ2-2; 11 bases align to TRBD1. Trimming took 10 bases from V and 5 from J; bases not matched to a gene: 3. Germline CDR1 and CDR2: MDHEN and SYDVKM. The CDR3 runs 13 residues. In DNA form, the CDR3 reads TGTGCCACCGGGACAGGGGGTACCGGGGAGCTGTTTTTT. It is translated as CATGTGGTGELFF.

The chain has TRBV11-2 and TRBJ2-5; maybe TRBD1 (5 bases). V dropped 1 base and J dropped 5 bases, with 8 bases sitting between them. This CDR3 is 13 amino acids long. Germline V gene sequence: CDR1 SGHAT, CDR2 FQNNGV. The CDR3 DNA reads as TGTGCCAGCAGCTTAGGATGGGGCGAGACCCAGTACTTC. This codes for CASSLGWGETQYF.

The rearrangement joins TRBV4-2 to TRBJ2-2; D uncertain. The V and J ends lost 1 base and 4 bases respectively, with 7 bases between them. Germline-derived CDR1 and CDR2 are LGHNA and YNFKEQ. This CDR3 has 14 amino acids. The CDR3 region is CASSQALSTGELFF. CDR3 in DNA: TGTGCCAGCAGCCAAGCGTTGTCCACCGGGGAGCTGTTTTTT.

The V and J genes are TRBV6-5 and TRBJ1-1, with D unresolved. The V and J ends lost 2 bases and 1 base respectively, with 5 bases between them. The CDR3 spans 13 residues. Germline values: CDR1 MNHEY, CDR2 SVGAGI. CDR3 region: CASSYDGNTEAFF. The CDR3 DNA reads as TGTGCCAGCAGTTACGACGGGAACACTGAAGCTTTCTTT.

The genes are TRBV30 and TRBJ2-3, with TRBD2 as a possible D gene (6 bases). Trimming left V 1 base short and J 9 bases short, with 11 bases between. This CDR3 is built from 12 residues. Germline V lookup: CDR1 GTSNPN, CDR2 SVGIG (reference sequence). The CDR3 reads CAWSGLEITQYF. DNA for the CDR3: TGTGCCTGGAGTGGACTAGAGATAACGCAGTATTTT.

This chain links TRBV19 with TRBJ1-1; D call uncertain. The CDR3 runs to 14 residues. Trimming pared 3 bases from V and 2 bases from J, leaving 10 bases between. Germline lookup yields CDR1 LNHDA and CDR2 SQIVND (reference sequence). The CDR3, as DNA: TGTGCCAGTAGTATGGTGGGATCCAACACTGAAGCTTTCTTT. This sequence encodes CASSMVGSNTEAFF.

The rearrangement joins TRBV5-8 to TRBJ2-5; D possibly uses TRBD1 or TRBD2 (5 bases each). There are 15 residues in the CDR3. V was shortened by 7 bases and J by 2 bases, with 18 bases between the two germline ends. The germline V gene has CDR1 SGHTS and CDR2 YDEGEE. For the CDR3, the DNA is TGTGCCAGCGCAAGAGGGGCAACTATTCAAGAGACCCAGTACTTC. Translation gives CASARGATIQETQYF.

This chain uses TRBV9 with TRBJ2-2; unclear D gene. The CDR3 runs to 13 residues. The V and J ends lost 3 bases and 1 base respectively, with 4 bases between them. Germline-derived CDR1 and CDR2 are SGDLS and YYNGEE. The CDR3 loop is CASSARNTGELFF. The CDR3 nucleotides are TGTGCCAGCAGCGCCCGGAACACCGGGGAGCTGTTTTTT.

J is TRBJ2-2 and V is TRBV7-9, with 8 bases that match TRBD2. The CDR3 has 15 residues. J was trimmed by 5 bases and V by 3 bases; bases with no gene match: 5. Germline V gene data show CDR1 as SEHNR and CDR2 as FQNEAQ (reference sequence). The CDR3 DNA is TGTGCCAGCAGCTTCGGGGGGGTTACGACCGGGGAGCTGTTTTTT. Residues: CASSFGGVTTGELFF. The variable domain in full, with the rest retrieved from reference TRBV7-9 and TRBJ2-2, is DTGVSQNPRHKITKRGQNVTFRCDPISEHNRLYWYRQTLGQGPEFLTYFQNEAQLEKSRLLSDRFSAERPKGSFSTLEIQRTEQGDSAMYLCASSFGGVTTGELFFGEGSRLTVL.

V is TRBV6-4 and J is TRBJ1-1, with 10 bases matching TRBD1. After removal of 2 bases from V and 4 bases from J, the junction contained 7 bases not matched to a gene. The CDR3 length is 16 residues. CDR1 is MRHNA and CDR2 is SNTAGT in the germline V gene. CDR3 protein: CASSDTYRDRGTEAFF. CDR3 bases: TGTGCCAGCAGTGACACCTACCGGGACAGGGGCACTGAAGCTTTCTTT.

The chain has TRBV30 and TRBJ2-3, with unresolved D. Looked up from germline, CDR1 is GTSNPN and CDR2 is SVGIG (reference sequence). The V gene lost 0 bases and the J gene lost 0 bases, with 4 bases spanning the gap. The CDR3 length is 13 residues. The CDR3 DNA follows: TGTGCCTGGAGTGTAGCTAGCACAGATACGCAGTATTTT. Amino acid sequence: CAWSVASTDTQYF.

This clone was seen more than once but under ten times. This chain joins TRBV18 and TRBJ1-1; TRBD1 aligns across 8 bases. This CDR3 comprises 15 residues. Per the germline V gene, CDR1 is KGHSH and CDR2 is LQKENI. After removal of 0 bases from V and 6 bases from J, the junction contained 6 bases not matched to a gene. The CDR3 DNA is TGTGCCAGCTCACCACCGGCCAGGGGGCATCCTGAAGCTTTCTTT. The encoded protein is CASSPPARGHPEAFF. Combining the CDR3 with reference TRBV18 and TRBJ1-1 gives the whole variable domain NAGVMQNPRHLVRRRGQEARLRCSPMKGHSHVYWYRQLPEEGLKFMVYLQKENIIDESGMPKERFSAEFPKEGPSILRIQQVVRGDSAAYFCASSPPARGHPEAFFGQGTRLTVV.

This clone was seen more than once but under ten times. The CDR3 loop reads CSARTDHGYTF. CDR3 in DNA: TGCAGCGCCCGGACAGACCATGGCTACACCTTC. V is TRBV29-1 and J is TRBJ1-2, with a tentative D call TRBD1 (6 bases). V was pared by 7 bases and J by 6 bases, with 12 bases between. The CDR3 consists of 11 residues. CDR1 SQVTM and CDR2 ANQGSEA come from the germline V gene.

J is TRBJ2-1 and V is TRBV6-6; D may be TRBD2 (6 bases). CDR1 is MNHNY and CDR2 is SVGAGI in the germline V gene (reference sequence). This CDR3 has 15 residues. Trimming took off 7 bases at V and 5 bases at J, with 18 bases between the two ends. DNA of the CDR3: TGTGCCAGCACTAAACGCGGGGCGGCGGACAATGAGCAGTTCTTC. Protein: CASTKRGAADNEQFF.

CDR3 sequence reads: CAWSQGSFGTEAFF. CDR3 DNA sequence: TGTGCCTGGAGCCAAGGTAGCTTCGGGACTGAAGCTTTCTTT. The chain couples TRBV30 to TRBJ1-1, with D hard to call. The V and J ends lost 3 bases and 5 bases respectively, with 16 bases between them. The germline gives CDR1 GTSNPN, CDR2 SVGIG (reference sequence). The CDR3 length is 14 residues.

This chain joins TRBV4-1 and TRBJ2-7, with unresolved D. V was cut by 2 bases and J by 3 bases, with 11 bases left in between. The CDR3 spans 14 residues. CDR1 is MGHRA and CDR2 is YSYEKL in the germline V gene. The CDR3 sequence is CASSQPTRSYEQYF. The CDR3 nucleotides are TGCGCCAGCAGCCAACCAACGAGGAGCTACGAGCAGTACTTC.

The J gene is TRBJ1-2, the V gene TRBV27; 8 nucleotides match TRBD1. Trimming took 4 bases from V and 4 from J; bases not matched to a gene: 8. CDR3 size: 15 residues. Germline V gene lookup returns CDR1 MNHEY and CDR2 SMNVEV (reference sequence). CDR3 residues: CASSSGQGSFYGYTF. In DNA, the CDR3 is TGTGCCAGCAGTTCCGGACAGGGTTCGTTCTATGGCTACACCTTC.

The V call is TRBV29-1, the J call TRBJ2-3; 9 nucleotides match TRBD1. The germline CDR1 and CDR2 sequences are SQVTM and ANQGSEA. The CDR3 length is 13 residues. Trimming at V came to 7 bases and at J to 4 bases, leaving 6 bases not matched to a gene. CDR3 protein: CSARDRVPDTQYF. The CDR3 DNA is TGCAGCGCCCGGGACAGGGTGCCAGATACGCAGTATTTT.

V is TRBV7-9 and J is TRBJ2-5; 8 positions agree with TRBD1. The DNA end is more similar to TRBJ2-7, so the J call may be wrong. Germline V gives CDR1 SEHNR, CDR2 FQNEAQ (reference sequence). The CDR3 covers 16 residues. For the CDR3, the DNA is TGTGCCAGCAGCTTAGCGTCAGGGGGCTTCTCCTACGAGCAGTACTTC. Amino acids: CASSLASGGFSYEQYF.

This chain links TRBV11-2 with TRBJ1-1; a weak D match, TRBD1 (5 bases). The CDR3 runs to 15 residues. V gave up 1 base and J gave up 7 bases, with 16 bases separating them. Germline values: CDR1 SGHAT, CDR2 FQNNGV. The CDR3 nucleotides read TGTGCCAGCAGCTTAGGGCTGAGAGGGGAAATTGAAGCTTTCTTT. The encoded protein is CASSLGLRGEIEAFF. The whole variable domain, filled in from reference TRBV11-2 and TRBJ1-1, reads EAGVAQSPRYKIIEKRQSVAFWCNPISGHATLYWYQQILGQGPKLLIQFQNNGVVDDSQLPKDRFSAERLKGVDSTLKIQPAKLEDSAVYLCASSLGLRGEIEAFFGQGTRLTVV.

The V call is TRBV7-8, the J call TRBJ2-1; 9 nucleotides agree with TRBD2. Germline CDR1 and CDR2: SGHVS and FQNEAQ. The CDR3 is 15 residues long. Germline trimming cut 3 bases from V and 7 bases from J; bases unmatched to any gene: 7. DNA for the CDR3: TGTGCCAGCAGCTTCGGCGGGAGGGCCGGAAATGAGCAGTTCTTC. This sequence encodes CASSFGGRAGNEQFF.